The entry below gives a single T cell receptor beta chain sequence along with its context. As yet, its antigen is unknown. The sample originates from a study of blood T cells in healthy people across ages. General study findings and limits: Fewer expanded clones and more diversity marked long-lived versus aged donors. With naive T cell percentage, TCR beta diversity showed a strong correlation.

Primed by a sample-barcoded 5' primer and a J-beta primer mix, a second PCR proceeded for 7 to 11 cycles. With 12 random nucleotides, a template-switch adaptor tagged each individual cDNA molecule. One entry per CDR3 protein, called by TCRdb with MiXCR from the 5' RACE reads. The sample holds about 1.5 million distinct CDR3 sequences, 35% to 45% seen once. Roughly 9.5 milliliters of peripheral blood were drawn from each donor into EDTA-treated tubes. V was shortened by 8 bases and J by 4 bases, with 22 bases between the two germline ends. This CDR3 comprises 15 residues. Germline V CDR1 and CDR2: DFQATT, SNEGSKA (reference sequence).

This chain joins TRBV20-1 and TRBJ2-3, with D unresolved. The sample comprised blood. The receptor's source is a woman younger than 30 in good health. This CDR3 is CSQLSTPGSADTQYF. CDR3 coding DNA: TGCAGTCAACTCAGTACCCCGGGCAGCGCAGATACGCAGTATTTT.